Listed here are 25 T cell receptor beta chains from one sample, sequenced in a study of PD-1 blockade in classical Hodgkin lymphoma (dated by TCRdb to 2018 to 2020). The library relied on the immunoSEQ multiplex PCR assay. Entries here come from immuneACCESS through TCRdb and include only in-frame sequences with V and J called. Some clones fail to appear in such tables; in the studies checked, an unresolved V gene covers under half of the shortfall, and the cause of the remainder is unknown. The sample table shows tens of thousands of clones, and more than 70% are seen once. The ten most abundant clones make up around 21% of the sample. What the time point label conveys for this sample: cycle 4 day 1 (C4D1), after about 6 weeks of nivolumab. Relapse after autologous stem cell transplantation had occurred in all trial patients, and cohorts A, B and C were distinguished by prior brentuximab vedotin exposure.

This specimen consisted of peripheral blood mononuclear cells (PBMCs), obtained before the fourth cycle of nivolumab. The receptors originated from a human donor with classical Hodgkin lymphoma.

In DNA form, the CDR3 reads TGTGCCAGCAGTTTGGGAGTAGCGGCATACAATGAGCAGTTCTTC. Its protein is CASSLGVAAYNEQFF. V and J are TRBV7-9 and TRBJ2-1; TRBD2 is a possible D gene (6 bases). This CDR3 comprises 15 residues. Germline V gene sequence: CDR1 SEHNR, CDR2 FQNEAQ (reference sequence). Trimming removed 6 bases from V and 4 bases from J, with 16 bases in between. The variable domain in full, completed from reference TRBV7-9 and TRBJ2-1, reads DTGVSQNPRHKITKRGQNVTFRCDPISEHNRLYWYRQTLGQGPEFLTYFQNEAQLEKSRLLSDRFSAERPKGSFSTLEIQRTEQGDSAMYLCASSLGVAAYNEQFFGPGTRLTVL.

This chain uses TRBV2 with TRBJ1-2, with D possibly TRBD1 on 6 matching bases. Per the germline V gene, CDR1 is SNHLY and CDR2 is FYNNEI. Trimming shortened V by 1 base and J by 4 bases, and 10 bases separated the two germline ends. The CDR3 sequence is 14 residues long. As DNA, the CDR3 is TGTGCCAGCAGTGAAGGGGGGGGCGTCTATGGCTACACCTTC. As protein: CASSEGGGVYGYTF.

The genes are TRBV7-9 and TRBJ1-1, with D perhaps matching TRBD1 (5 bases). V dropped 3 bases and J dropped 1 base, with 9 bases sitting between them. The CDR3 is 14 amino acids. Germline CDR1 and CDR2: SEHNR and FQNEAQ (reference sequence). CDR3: CASSFETENTEAFF. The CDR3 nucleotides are TGTGCCAGCAGCTTTGAGACAGAGAACACTGAAGCTTTCTTT.

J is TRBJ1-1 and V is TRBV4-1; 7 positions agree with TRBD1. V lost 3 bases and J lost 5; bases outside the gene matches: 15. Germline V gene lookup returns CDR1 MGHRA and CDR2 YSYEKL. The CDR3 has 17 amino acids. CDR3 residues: CASSHTLNRGGRTEAFF. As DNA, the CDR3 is TGCGCCAGCAGCCACACTCTCAACAGAGGGGGCAGAACTGAAGCTTTCTTT.

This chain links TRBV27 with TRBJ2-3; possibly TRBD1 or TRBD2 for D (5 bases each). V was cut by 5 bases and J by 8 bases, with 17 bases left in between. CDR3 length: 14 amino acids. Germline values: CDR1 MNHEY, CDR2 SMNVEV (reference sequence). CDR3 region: CASSPSNYGGTQYF. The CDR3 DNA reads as TGTGCCAGCAGTCCATCGAATTATGGGGGTACGCAGTATTTT.

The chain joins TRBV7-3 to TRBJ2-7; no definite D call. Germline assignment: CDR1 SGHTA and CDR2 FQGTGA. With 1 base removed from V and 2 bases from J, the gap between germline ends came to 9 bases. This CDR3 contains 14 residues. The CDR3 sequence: CASSLMAGPYEQYF. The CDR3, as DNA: TGTGCCAGCAGCTTAATGGCAGGTCCCTACGAGCAGTACTTC.

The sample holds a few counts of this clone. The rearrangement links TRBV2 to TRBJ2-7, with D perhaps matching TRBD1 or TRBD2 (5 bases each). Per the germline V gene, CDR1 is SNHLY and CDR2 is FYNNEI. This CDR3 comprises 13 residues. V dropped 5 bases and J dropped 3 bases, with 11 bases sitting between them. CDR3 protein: CASSWGRSYEQYF. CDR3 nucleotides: TGTGCCAGCAGTTGGGGACGGAGCTACGAGCAGTACTTC.

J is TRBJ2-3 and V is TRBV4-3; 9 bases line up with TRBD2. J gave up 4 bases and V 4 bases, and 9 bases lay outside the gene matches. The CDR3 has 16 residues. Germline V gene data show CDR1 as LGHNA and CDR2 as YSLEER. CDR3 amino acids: CASSPEASGVSDTQYF. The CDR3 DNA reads TGCGCCAGCAGCCCAGAGGCTAGCGGGGTTTCAGATACGCAGTATTTT.

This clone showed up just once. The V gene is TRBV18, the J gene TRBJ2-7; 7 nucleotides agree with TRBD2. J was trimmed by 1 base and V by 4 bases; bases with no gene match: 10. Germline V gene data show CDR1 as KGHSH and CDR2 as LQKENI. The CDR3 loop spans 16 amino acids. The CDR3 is CASSLAGDRVSYEQYF. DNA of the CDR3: TGTGCCAGCTCACTCGCGGGGGATCGCGTTTCCTACGAGCAGTACTTC. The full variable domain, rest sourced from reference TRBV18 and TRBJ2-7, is NAGVMQNPRHLVRRRGQEARLRCSPMKGHSHVYWYRQLPEEGLKFMVYLQKENIIDESGMPKERFSAEFPKEGPSILRIQQVVRGDSAAYFCASSLAGDRVSYEQYFGPGTRLTVT.

The CDR3 region is CATSTRGLREKLFF. The CDR3 coding sequence is TGTGCCACCAGCACGAGGGGGCTTCGAGAAAAACTGTTTTTT. V is TRBV15 and J is TRBJ1-4; 7 bases are a match to TRBD1. Germline-derived CDR1 and CDR2 are LNHNV and YYDKDF (reference sequence). This CDR3 comprises 14 residues. The V segment lost 4 bases and the J segment 8 bases; nucleotides outside the gene matches: 7.

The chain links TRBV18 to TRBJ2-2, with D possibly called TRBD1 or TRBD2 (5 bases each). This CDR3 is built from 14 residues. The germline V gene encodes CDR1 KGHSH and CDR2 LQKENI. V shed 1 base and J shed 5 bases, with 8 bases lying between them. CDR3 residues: CASSPRWGTGELFF. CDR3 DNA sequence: TGTGCCAGCTCACCACGCTGGGGGACCGGGGAGCTGTTTTTT.

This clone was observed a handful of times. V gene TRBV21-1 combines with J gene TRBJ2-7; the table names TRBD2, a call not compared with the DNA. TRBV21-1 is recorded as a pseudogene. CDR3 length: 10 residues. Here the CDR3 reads CARVPEKQYF. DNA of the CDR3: TGTGCCAGGGTGCCGGAGAAGCAGTACTTC.

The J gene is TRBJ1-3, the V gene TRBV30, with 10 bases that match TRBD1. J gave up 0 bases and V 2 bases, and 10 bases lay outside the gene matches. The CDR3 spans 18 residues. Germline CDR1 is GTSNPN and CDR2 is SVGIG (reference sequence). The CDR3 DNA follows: TGTGCCTGGAGTTTTCGGACAGGGGGATTCTTCTCTGGAAACACCATATATTTT. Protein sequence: CAWSFRTGGFFSGNTIYF.

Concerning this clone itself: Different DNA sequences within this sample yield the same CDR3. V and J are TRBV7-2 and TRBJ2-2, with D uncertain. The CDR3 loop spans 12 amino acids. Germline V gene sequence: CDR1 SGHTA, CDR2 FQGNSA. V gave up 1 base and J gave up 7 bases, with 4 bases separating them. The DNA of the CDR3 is TGTGCCAGCAGCTTAGAGGTCGGGGAGCTGTTTTTT. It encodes CASSLEVGELFF.

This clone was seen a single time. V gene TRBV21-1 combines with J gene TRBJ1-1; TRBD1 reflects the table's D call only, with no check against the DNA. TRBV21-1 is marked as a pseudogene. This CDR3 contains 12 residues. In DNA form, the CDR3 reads TGTGCCAGCAGCAAAGTTGAGGGGGCGGCTTTCTTT. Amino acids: CASSKVEGAAFF.

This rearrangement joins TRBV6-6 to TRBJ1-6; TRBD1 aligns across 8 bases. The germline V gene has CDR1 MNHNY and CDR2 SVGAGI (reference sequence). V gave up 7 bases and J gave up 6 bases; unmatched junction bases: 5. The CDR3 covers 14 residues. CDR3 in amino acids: CASNPTGVNSPLHF. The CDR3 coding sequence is TGTGCCAGCAACCCGACAGGGGTTAATTCACCCCTCCACTTT.

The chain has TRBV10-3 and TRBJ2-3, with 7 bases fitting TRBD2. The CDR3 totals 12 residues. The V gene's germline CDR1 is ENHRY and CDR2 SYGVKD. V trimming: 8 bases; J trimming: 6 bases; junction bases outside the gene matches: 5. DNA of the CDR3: TGTGCCATCGGCGGGAGATGGGATACGCAGTATTTT. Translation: CAIGGRWDTQYF.

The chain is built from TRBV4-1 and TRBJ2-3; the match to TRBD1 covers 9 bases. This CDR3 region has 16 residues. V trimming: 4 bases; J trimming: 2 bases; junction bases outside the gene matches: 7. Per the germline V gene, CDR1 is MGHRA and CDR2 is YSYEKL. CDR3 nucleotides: TGCGCCAGCAGCCGGGGACAGGGAGTGTACACAGATACGCAGTATTTT. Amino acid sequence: CASSRGQGVYTDTQYF.

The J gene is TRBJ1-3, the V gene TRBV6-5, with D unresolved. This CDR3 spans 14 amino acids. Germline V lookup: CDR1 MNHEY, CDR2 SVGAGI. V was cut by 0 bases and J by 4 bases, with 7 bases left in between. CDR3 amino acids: CASSYSSQGNTIYF. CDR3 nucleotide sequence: TGTGCCAGCAGTTACTCGAGTCAGGGAAACACCATATATTTT.

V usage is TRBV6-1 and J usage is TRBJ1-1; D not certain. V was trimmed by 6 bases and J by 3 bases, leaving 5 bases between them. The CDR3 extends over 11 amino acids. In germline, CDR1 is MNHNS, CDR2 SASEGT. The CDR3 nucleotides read TGTGCCAGCAGGGATTACACTGAAGCTTTCTTT. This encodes CASRDYTEAFF.

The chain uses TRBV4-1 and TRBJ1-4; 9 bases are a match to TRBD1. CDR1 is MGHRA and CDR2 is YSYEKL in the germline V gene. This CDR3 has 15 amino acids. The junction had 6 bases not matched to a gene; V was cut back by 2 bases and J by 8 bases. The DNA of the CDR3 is TGCGCCAGCAGCCAAATGGACAGGGGAGACGAAAAACTGTTTTTT. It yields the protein CASSQMDRGDEKLFF.

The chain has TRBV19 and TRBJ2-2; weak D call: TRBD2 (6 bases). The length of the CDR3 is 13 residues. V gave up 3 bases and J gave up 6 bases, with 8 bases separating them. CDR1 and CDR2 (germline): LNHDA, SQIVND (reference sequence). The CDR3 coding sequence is TGTGCCAGTAGTATCGGGAGCGCCGGGGAGCTGTTTTTT. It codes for CASSIGSAGELFF.

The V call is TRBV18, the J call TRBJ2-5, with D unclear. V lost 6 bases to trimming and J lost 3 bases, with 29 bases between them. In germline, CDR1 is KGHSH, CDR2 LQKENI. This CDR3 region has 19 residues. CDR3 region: CASSSAAARLAQSEETQYF. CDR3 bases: TGTGCCAGCTCGTCTGCCGCAGCGAGGTTAGCCCAATCCGAAGAGACCCAGTACTTC.

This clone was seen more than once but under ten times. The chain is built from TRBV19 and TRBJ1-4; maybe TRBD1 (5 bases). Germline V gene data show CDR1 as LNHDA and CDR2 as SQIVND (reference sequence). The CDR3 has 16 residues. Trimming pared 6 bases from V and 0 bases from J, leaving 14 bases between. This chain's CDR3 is CASSPIGHSTNEKLFF. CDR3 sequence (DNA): TGTGCCAGTAGCCCCATCGGACACTCAACTAATGAAAAACTGTTTTTT.

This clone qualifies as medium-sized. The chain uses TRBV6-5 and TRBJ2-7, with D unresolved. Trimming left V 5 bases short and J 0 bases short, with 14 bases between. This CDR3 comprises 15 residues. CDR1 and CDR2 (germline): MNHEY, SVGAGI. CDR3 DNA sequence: TGTGCCAGCAGTCAAGACACATCGAGCTCCTACGAGCAGTACTTC. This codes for CASSQDTSSSYEQYF.